A single sample gave rise to the 32 T cell receptor beta chains below, sequenced in a study of T cells after yellow fever vaccination. TCRdb re-called the 5' RACE reads with MiXCR, one entry per CDR3 protein. The sample lists some 110,000 distinct CDR3 sequences, roughly 7.2% occurring once. The sequencing used CD4+ T cells sorted from PBMCs, collected roughly 47 days after the first yellow fever vaccination. The receptor set was obtained from a young man who received the YFV17D yellow fever vaccine.

The sample holds a few counts of this clonotype. This chain uses TRBV7-2 with TRBJ1-3; no definite D call. V dropped 2 bases and J dropped 1 base, with 6 bases sitting between them. The germline V gene has CDR1 SGHTA and CDR2 FQGNSA. The CDR3 consists of 14 residues. The CDR3 coding sequence is TGTGCCAGCAGCTTAAGCTGGTCTGGAAACACCATATATTTT. This gives the protein CASSLSWSGNTIYF.

This clonotype was counted ten times or more. The chain is built from TRBV3-1 and TRBJ1-3; D is unresolved. CDR1 LGHDT and CDR2 YNNKEL come from the germline V gene (reference sequence). Trimming left V 1 base short and J 2 bases short, with 6 bases between. The CDR3 extends over 14 amino acids. DNA for the CDR3: TGTGCCAGCAGCCAAGCGAACGCTGGAAACACCATATATTTT. Translating it yields CASSQANAGNTIYF.

This clonotype came up many times. The chain is built from TRBV12-3 or TRBV12-4 and TRBJ1-2; no clear D gene. The CDR3 extends over 11 amino acids. V dropped 5 bases and J dropped 8 bases, with 9 bases sitting between them. The CDR3: CASSAGDGYTF. In DNA form, the CDR3 reads TGTGCCAGCAGTGCGGGAGACGGCTACACCTTC.

Many counts were recorded for this clonotype. The chain combines TRBV9 with TRBJ1-6; D gene ambiguous. The CDR3 is 17 amino acids. Germline V gene sequence: CDR1 SGDLS, CDR2 YYNGEE. V was cut by 0 bases and J by 10 bases, with 20 bases left in between. The CDR3: CASSVGGNGPSGSPLHF. CDR3 in DNA: TGTGCCAGCAGCGTAGGAGGAAACGGTCCTTCGGGCTCACCCCTCCACTTT.

The sample holds many counts of this clonotype. The chain links TRBV7-2 to TRBJ2-2; 8 nucleotides line up with TRBD1. V was clipped by 4 bases and J by 8 bases; unmatched bases: 9. The CDR3 is 15 amino acids. Germline CDR1 and CDR2: SGHTA and FQGNSA. CDR3 protein: CASSSRTGRAGELFF. In DNA, the CDR3 is TGTGCCAGCAGCTCCAGGACAGGGAGAGCTGGGGAGCTGTTTTTT.

This clonotype was counted many times. This chain links TRBV7-9 with TRBJ2-5, with D perhaps given as TRBD1 or TRBD2 (5 bases each). V was shortened by 3 bases and J by 4 bases, with 9 bases between the two germline ends. The CDR3 sequence is 13 residues long. The germline V gene encodes CDR1 SEHNR and CDR2 FQNEAQ (reference sequence). In DNA form, the CDR3 reads TGTGCCAGCAGCTTTTCAGGGAGAGAGACCCAGTACTTC. The encoded protein is CASSFSGRETQYF. Full variable domain (outside the CDR3, taken from reference TRBV7-9 and TRBJ2-5): DTGVSQNPRHKITKRGQNVTFRCDPISEHNRLYWYRQTLGQGPEFLTYFQNEAQLEKSRLLSDRFSAERPKGSFSTLEIQRTEQGDSAMYLCASSFSGRETQYFGPGTRLLVL.

This clonotype was detected many times. V and J are TRBV10-3 and TRBJ1-2; no definite D call. Germline values: CDR1 ENHRY, CDR2 SYGVKD. The CDR3 totals 15 residues. V lost 6 bases to trimming and J lost 2 bases, with 16 bases between them. The CDR3 region has the DNA TGTGCCATCAGCCAGTCCTCGGGCCCCAACTATGGCTACACCTTC. Encoded protein: CAISQSSGPNYGYTF.

This clonotype was observed at least ten times. The V gene is TRBV11-2, the J gene TRBJ2-5; tentatively, D is TRBD1 or TRBD2 (6 bases each). The CDR3 length is 15 residues. V lost 3 bases to trimming and J lost 2 bases, with 13 bases between them. Germline CDR1 is SGHAT and CDR2 is FQNNGV. The CDR3 protein is CASSFGGPGQETQYF. The DNA of the CDR3 is TGTGCCAGCAGCTTTGGGGGGCCCGGACAAGAGACCCAGTACTTC.

V is TRBV7-2 and J is TRBJ1-5; TRBD1 is a possible D gene (6 bases). With 6 bases removed from V and 2 bases from J, the gap between germline ends came to 17 bases. Per germline, CDR1 SGHTA and CDR2 FQGNSA. This CDR3 has 16 residues. The CDR3 here is CASSPRRAGGNQPQHF. The CDR3 nucleotides read TGTGCCAGCAGTCCCCGCCGGGCAGGGGGCAATCAGCCCCAGCATTTT.

This clonotype was picked up many times. The V gene is TRBV5-1, the J gene TRBJ2-3; 13 bases line up with TRBD2. V trimming: 4 bases; J trimming: 6 bases; junction bases outside the gene matches: 5. Germline assignment: CDR1 SGHRS and CDR2 YFSETQ. The CDR3 consists of 15 residues. The chain's CDR3 is CASSTQTSGGDTQYF. The CDR3 nucleotides are TGCGCCAGCAGCACTCAGACTAGCGGGGGGGATACGCAGTATTTT.

This clonotype appeared a few times. V gene TRBV7-2 combines with J gene TRBJ2-3; 8 bases agree with TRBD2. This CDR3 region has 14 residues. V dropped 7 bases and J dropped 4; count of bases not matched to a gene: 7. Germline assignment: CDR1 SGHTA and CDR2 FQGNSA. Written as DNA, the CDR3 is TGTGCCAGCACCCAGACCGGGGGGGCAGATACGCAGTATTTT. Translated: CASTQTGGADTQYF.

In this sample, this clonotype turned up many times. The chain joins TRBV7-3 to TRBJ2-1; unclear D gene. Germline V gene data show CDR1 as SGHTA and CDR2 as FQGTGA. V dropped 2 bases and J dropped 0 bases, with 17 bases sitting between them. The CDR3 runs 18 residues. The CDR3 nucleotides are TGTGCCAGCAGCTTAGGGCAGCCAGGCTTGAGCTCCTACAATGAGCAGTTCTTC. It is translated as CASSLGQPGLSSYNEQFF. Using reference TRBV7-3 and TRBJ2-1 for the parts outside the CDR3, the full variable domain is GAGVSQTPSNKVTEKGKYVELRCDPISGHTALYWYRQSLGQGPEFLIYFQGTGAADDSGLPNDRFFAVRPEGSVSTLKIQRTERGDSAVYLCASSLGQPGLSSYNEQFFGPGTRLTVL.

At least ten counts were recorded for this clonotype. The chain joins TRBV7-2 to TRBJ2-1, with 9 bases aligning to TRBD2. Germline trimming cut 5 bases from V and 9 bases from J; bases unmatched to any gene: 14. From germline, CDR1 is SGHTA and CDR2 FQGNSA. The CDR3 extends over 16 amino acids. As DNA, the CDR3 is TGTGCCAGCAGCCCAGAAGGCGGGGGGGCTGTCGTTGAGCAGTTCTTC. It translates to CASSPEGGGAVVEQFF.

This clonotype was observed at least ten times. The rearrangement links TRBV7-2 to TRBJ2-3; D is ambiguous. Trimming took 1 base from V and 1 from J, leaving 9 bases between them. The CDR3 has 15 amino acids. Germline V gene data show CDR1 as SGHTA and CDR2 as FQGNSA. The chain's CDR3 is CASSLGGLRTDTQYF. The CDR3, as DNA: TGTGCCAGCAGCTTAGGAGGTCTCCGCACAGATACGCAGTATTTT.

This clonotype was counted at least ten times. CDR3 sequence: CASSFRVTYNEQFF. CDR3 DNA sequence: TGTGCCAGCAGTTTTAGGGTAACCTACAATGAGCAGTTCTTC. The J gene is TRBJ2-1, the V gene TRBV12-3 or TRBV12-4; no definite D call. The CDR3 has 14 residues. V lost 3 bases and J lost 2, with 8 bases in between.

This sequence joins TRBV19 and TRBJ2-2; TRBD1 matches at 9 bases. Trimming at V came to 9 bases and at J to 3 bases, leaving 11 bases not matched to a gene. This CDR3 has 16 amino acids. Germline loops: CDR1 LNHDA, CDR2 SQIVND (reference sequence). The CDR3 is CASLLRGQGDTGELFF. The CDR3, as DNA: TGTGCCAGCCTTCTCCGGGGACAGGGAGACACCGGGGAGCTGTTTTTT.

This clonotype was seen repeatedly, ten times or more. As DNA, the CDR3 is TGTGCCAGCAGTTACTCAGGAGGGAACTCTGGAAACACCATATATTTT. Its translation: CASSYSGGNSGNTIYF. The V call is TRBV6-5, the J call TRBJ1-3; the D is unclear. Trimming removed 0 bases from V and 0 bases from J, with 9 bases in between. This CDR3 comprises 16 residues. The germline V gene has CDR1 MNHEY and CDR2 SVGAGI.

Regarding this clonotype: A single base separates this from a much larger clone, so it may be a read error. The CDR3: CASSPRGRGWSPLHF. DNA for the CDR3: TGTGCCAGCAGCCCTCGGGGCAGGGGATGGAGTCCCCTCCACTTT. The rearrangement uses TRBV6-1 and TRBJ1-6, with TRBD1 as a possible D gene (6 bases). This CDR3 comprises 15 residues. CDR1 and CDR2 (germline): MNHNS, SASEGT. V dropped 6 bases and J dropped 13 bases, with 22 bases sitting between them.

This clonotype was observed many times. V usage is TRBV20-1 and J usage is TRBJ2-3; 13 nucleotides agree with TRBD2. Germline-derived CDR1 and CDR2 are DFQATT and SNEGSKA (reference sequence). This CDR3 spans 16 amino acids. The junction had 3 bases not matched to a gene; V was cut back by 2 bases and J by 1 base. Written as DNA, the CDR3 is TGCAGTGCTAGACCTGGGACTAGCGGGGGCACAGATACGCAGTATTTT. The encoded protein is CSARPGTSGGTDTQYF.

Ten or more counts support this clonotype. The chain employs TRBV18 and TRBJ2-5; 7 bases align to TRBD2. The CDR3 is 15 amino acids. CDR1 is KGHSH and CDR2 is LQKENI in the germline V gene. The trim removed 2 bases at V and 2 bases at J, leaving 5 bases unmatched. Here the CDR3 reads CASSPMSGAQETQYF. The CDR3 region has the DNA TGTGCCAGCTCACCAATGAGCGGGGCACAAGAGACCCAGTACTTC.

The chain combines TRBV7-2 with TRBJ1-3; D remains ambiguous. Trimming left V 2 bases short and J 0 bases short, with 8 bases between. CDR1 is SGHTA and CDR2 is FQGNSA in the germline V gene. There are 15 residues in the CDR3. DNA for the CDR3: TGTGCCAGCAGCTTATCCGTAAGCTCTGGAAACACCATATATTTT. It encodes CASSLSVSSGNTIYF. Complete variable domain (other parts from reference TRBV7-2 and TRBJ1-3): GAGVSQSPSNKVTEKGKDVELRCDPISGHTALYWYRQSLGQGLEFLIYFQGNSAPDKSGLPSDRFSAERTGGSVSTLTIQRTQQEDSAVYLCASSLSVSSGNTIYFGEGSWLTVV.

This clonotype has ten or more counts. Compared with germline, one end of the junction differs, possibly owing to a read error. This chain connects TRBV11-2 to TRBJ1-5; D is unclear. The CDR3 is 13 residues long. Per the germline V gene, CDR1 is SGHAT and CDR2 is FQNNGV. CDR3 residues: CASSLDESRPQHF. In DNA, the CDR3 is TGTGCCAGCAGCCTAGACGAATCTCGGCCCCAGCATTTT.

The chain uses TRBV2 and TRBJ2-3; 7 bases line up with TRBD2. The CDR3 runs 11 residues. CDR1 is SNHLY, CDR2 FYNNEI, per germline. J gave up 4 bases and V 11 bases, and 3 bases lay outside the gene matches. DNA for the CDR3: TGTGCCGGGGGGGAGGCAGATACGCAGTATTTT. Its translation: CAGGEADTQYF.

This clonotype was observed at least ten times. CDR3 in amino acids: CASSSSSGANVLTF. CDR3 in DNA: TGTGCCAGCAGCAGCAGCTCTGGGGCCAACGTCCTGACTTTC. The rearrangement links TRBV2 to TRBJ2-6, with D hard to call. Between the trimmed V and J ends, which lost 6 bases and 0 bases, there was a span of 6 bases. The CDR3 runs 14 residues. Per the germline V gene, CDR1 is SNHLY and CDR2 is FYNNEI.

This clonotype was found many times. The chain uses TRBV6-5 and TRBJ2-5, with 8 positions matching TRBD1. This CDR3 has 14 amino acids. The V segment lost 4 bases and the J segment 5 bases; nucleotides outside the gene matches: 6. Germline assignment: CDR1 MNHEY and CDR2 SVGAGI. Written as DNA, the CDR3 is TGTGCCAGCAGTTTCTCCGGGACAGGCGAGACCCAGTACTTC. It codes for CASSFSGTGETQYF.

This clonotype was picked up a small number of times. The V call is TRBV20-1, the J call TRBJ2-5, with 7 bases fitting TRBD2. This CDR3 is 15 amino acids long. Germline V gene sequence: CDR1 DFQATT, CDR2 SNEGSKA (reference sequence). Losses at the gene ends were 3 bases for V and 2 bases for J; bases not matched to a gene: 9. The CDR3 DNA reads as TGCAGTGCTAGGAGCAGGTGGCGGGGGCAAGAGACCCAGTACTTC. Translated: CSARSRWRGQETQYF.

In its sample, this clonotype was seen many times. The V and J genes are TRBV21-1 and TRBJ1-4; the table's TRBD1 call for D was not verified on the DNA. TRBV21-1 is labeled a pseudogene. The CDR3 runs to 15 residues. The CDR3 bases are TGTGCCAGCAGCCCCGGGGGGGATGCTAATGAAAAACTGTTTTTT. Translating it yields CASSPGGDANEKLFF.

This clonotype showed up many times. The V gene is TRBV20-1, the J gene TRBJ1-6, with D tentatively TRBD1 (5 bases). CDR1 DFQATT and CDR2 SNEGSKA come from the germline V gene (reference sequence). This CDR3 contains 13 residues. In DNA, the CDR3 is TGCAGCGGGGGGGTTGGGGACGACTCACCCCTCCACTTT. Encoded protein: CSGGVGDDSPLHF.

With respect to this clonotype: This sequence may be a read error, since a much larger clone differs from it by one base. This chain connects TRBV12-5 to TRBJ2-3; D is uncertain. V was cut by 4 bases and J by 6 bases, with 17 bases left in between. Germline CDR1 reads LGHNT; CDR2 reads FRNRAP. The CDR3 has 15 amino acids. The CDR3, as DNA: TGTGCTAGTGGTTCCGGATACAGTGCGAGTGATACGCAGTATTTT. Protein product: CASGSGYSASDTQYF.

This clonotype appeared many times. J is TRBJ2-5 and V is TRBV4-3, with 7 bases lining up with TRBD1. With V trimmed by 4 bases and J by 4 bases, 15 bases remained unmatched. CDR3 length: 17 amino acids. Germline CDR1 is LGHNA and CDR2 is YSLEER. The DNA for the CDR3 is TGCGCCAGCAGCCTGCGGACAGGACCCCCCGGTGGAGAGACCCAGTACTTC. Translation: CASSLRTGPPGGETQYF.

This clonotype was seen ten or more times. The chain couples TRBV20-1 to TRBJ1-1; D gene unclear. Trimming pared 4 bases from V and 5 bases from J, leaving 17 bases between. The CDR3 totals 14 residues. Germline-derived CDR1 and CDR2 are DFQATT and SNEGSKA (reference sequence). The CDR3 DNA sequence: TGCAGTGCTACCCCGGACGGAGGCTGGACTGAAGCTTTCTTT. The encoded protein is CSATPDGGWTEAFF.

The chain links TRBV7-2 to TRBJ1-2; no clear D gene. CDR3 length: 13 amino acids. In germline, CDR1 is SGHTA, CDR2 FQGNSA. The V end lost 1 base, the J end lost 7 bases, and 10 bases lay between the germline ends. The CDR3 region is CASSLGRWGGYTF. In nucleotides, the CDR3 is TGTGCCAGCAGCTTAGGCCGCTGGGGTGGCTACACCTTC.